This T cell receptor (beta chain) came from a study of T cell repertoires in cytomegalovirus infection. Study at large: Epitope selection comprised recently identified HLA-C-restricted CMV epitopes and well-studied HLA-B-restricted CMV epitopes. Public TCR beta signatures indicated both CMV infection and matching HLA type.

Germline CDR1 reads LGHNA; CDR2 reads YSLEER. Trimming took 1 base from V and 9 from J, leaving 13 bases between them. The CDR3 contains 14 residues. Study-level results: Predominance within the ex vivo response was attributable to HLA-C-restricted CMV-specific TCR beta clonotypes. CMV carriers having the relevant HLA were flagged by cumulative public TCR beta family frequency.

TCRdb analysed the reads with MiXCR anew, one entry per CDR3 protein. The sample yields hundreds of thousands of distinct CDR3 sequences, roughly 30% seen once. A few counts support this clonotype. Its antigen is not known. Sequencing used cultured PBMCs, obtained from culture after CMV antigen stimulation. This sequence joins TRBV4-3 and TRBJ2-1, with D possibly being TRBD2 (5 bases). The clonotype was recovered from a human donor in good health (CMV status not recorded). Some clones in this sample may be carry-over from other donors' samples. CDR3 sequence reads: CASSQAPSGGEQFF. In DNA form, the CDR3 reads TGCGCCAGCAGCCAAGCCCCGAGCGGCGGTGAGCAGTTCTTC.